This TCR beta chain comes out of a study of memory CD4+ T cells and cytomegalovirus serostatus. Study as a whole: Of the healthy Belgian adults, nine or ten were CMV seropositive and fewer than 30 seronegative.

The sort gate was single viable CD3+CD4+CD8-CD45RO+ cells for memory CD4+ T cells. Positive selection with CD4 microbeads enriched total CD4+ T cells. Original methodology: After removing out-of-frame reads, 2,204,828 distinct TCRbeta sequences remained. Sequencing was performed with immunoSEQ multiplex PCR; in TCRdb, only in-frame clones are kept and a portion is missing. For V, J and clone size, that table is used; D and trimming come from the DNA. The sample carries just over 45,000 clones, under 85% recorded once. Trimming took 8 bases from V and 2 from J; bases not matched to a gene: 4. The germline V gene has CDR1 MGHDK and CDR2 SYGVNS. The CDR3 has 15 residues.

The material sequenced was memory CD4+ T cells from blood. This TCR came from an adult in good health and CMV-seronegative. The chain uses TRBV25-1 and TRBJ2-2; 11 bases agree with TRBD2. The DNA for the CDR3 is TGTGCCAGCCGACTAGCGGGAAAAAACACCGGGGAGCTGTTTTTT. It encodes CASRLAGKNTGELFF.